These T cell receptor beta chains were read from a single sample in a study of shared clonotypes between healthy human individuals. The table came from immunoSEQ multiplex PCR; TCRdb's copy has only in-frame clones and leaves some out. The table lists some 1.5 million clones, roughly 98% of them singletons. Material for sequencing was naive CD4+ T cells sorted from blood. The receptors shown here come from a man aged 25-45 years in good health. CDR3s include the opening cysteine and the closing phenylalanine or tryptophan. D genes are given only for firm matches. Expanded clones are given a class, and other clones once, few, many or no size at all.

J,size,D,V,CDR3,DNA
TRBJ1-4,.,.,TRBV27,CASSLTGLGEKLFF,TGTGCCAGCAGTTTGACGGGGTTGGGTGAAAAACTGTTTTTT
TRBJ2-1,.,TRBD2,TRBV5-1,CASSPGTSANEQFF,TGCGCCAGCAGCCCCGGGACTAGCGCAAATGAGCAGTTCTTC
TRBJ2-5,.,TRBD2,TRBV18,CASSPNLAAQETQYF,TGTGCCAGCTCACCTAACCTAGCGGCCCAAGAGACCCAGTACTTC
TRBJ1-1,.,.,TRBV5-1,CASSWGQGMNTEAFF,TGCGCCAGCAGCTGGGGGCAGGGTATGAACACTGAAGCTTTCTTT
TRBJ2-2,.,.,TRBV9,CASSSRALETGELFF,TGTGCCAGCAGCAGCCGGGCCCTTGAGACCGGGGAGCTGTTTTTT
TRBJ2-7,.,TRBD1,TRBV4-3,CASSQDTGVREQYF,TGCGCCAGCAGCCAAGATACAGGGGTTAGGGAGCAGTACTTC
TRBJ1-2,.,.,TRBV6-6,CASTALGVDYGYTF,TGTGCCAGCACGGCTCTGGGGGTCGACTATGGCTACACCTTC
TRBJ2-7,.,.,TRBV28,CASSLFGSYEQYF,TGTGCCAGCAGTTTATTCGGCTCCTACGAGCAGTACTTC
TRBJ2-7,.,.,TRBV7-2,CASSPAGGAGEQYF,TGTGCCAGCAGTCCCGCAGGGGGGGCAGGCGAGCAGTACTTC
TRBJ2-7,.,TRBD2,TRBV28,CASSSPPSGSSYEQYF,TGTGCCAGCAGTTCCCCGCCTAGCGGAAGCTCCTACGAGCAGTACTTC
TRBJ1-5,.,.,TRBV19,CASSLDRVNQPQHF,TGTGCCAGTAGTCTGGACAGAGTCAATCAGCCCCAGCATTTT
TRBJ1-2,.,.,TRBV18,CASSPFGDGGYTF,TGTGCCAGCTCACCCTTCGGGGACGGGGGCTACACCTTC
TRBJ1-1,few,.,TRBV5-1,CASSLRAGHPTRPEAFF,TGCGCCAGCAGCCTAAGGGCAGGACACCCTACACGGCCTGAAGCTTTCTTT
TRBJ2-2,.,.,TRBV28,CASSVPSNTGELFF,TGTGCCAGCAGTGTCCCGAGCAACACCGGGGAGCTGTTTTTT
TRBJ2-1,.,.,TRBV15,CATSRDRESYNEQFF,TGTGCCACCAGCAGAGATCGTGAGTCCTACAATGAGCAGTTCTTC
TRBJ2-7,.,TRBD1,TRBV29-1,CSVGKTGGALGREQYF,TGCAGCGTTGGCAAAACAGGGGGAGCCCTCGGACGCGAGCAGTACTTC
TRBJ2-1,.,.,TRBV28,CASKSGQPNYNEQFF,TGTGCCAGCAAGTCAGGACAGCCCAACTACAATGAGCAGTTCTTC
TRBJ2-7,.,.,TRBV10-2,CASSERNEQYF,TGCGCCAGCAGTGAGCGGAACGAGCAGTACTTC
TRBJ2-3,.,TRBD1,TRBV7-9,CASSTKPGQWSTDTQYF,TGTGCCAGCAGCACTAAACCGGGACAGTGGAGCACAGATACGCAGTATTTT
TRBJ2-2,.,.,TRBV14,CASSHRARGELFF,TGTGCCAGCAGCCATCGGGCCCGCGGGGAGCTGTTTTTT
TRBJ2-3,.,.,TRBV29-1,CSVEVGSTDTQYF,TGCAGCGTTGAGGTGGGGAGCACAGATACGCAGTATTTT
TRBJ1-5,.,.,TRBV2,CASTEGSNQPQHF,TGTGCCAGCACGGAGGGGAGCAATCAGCCCCAGCATTTT
TRBJ2-2,once,.,TRBV5-8,CASSLEVVPGELFF,TGTGCCAGCAGCTTGGAGGTTGTTCCCGGGGAGCTGTTTTTT